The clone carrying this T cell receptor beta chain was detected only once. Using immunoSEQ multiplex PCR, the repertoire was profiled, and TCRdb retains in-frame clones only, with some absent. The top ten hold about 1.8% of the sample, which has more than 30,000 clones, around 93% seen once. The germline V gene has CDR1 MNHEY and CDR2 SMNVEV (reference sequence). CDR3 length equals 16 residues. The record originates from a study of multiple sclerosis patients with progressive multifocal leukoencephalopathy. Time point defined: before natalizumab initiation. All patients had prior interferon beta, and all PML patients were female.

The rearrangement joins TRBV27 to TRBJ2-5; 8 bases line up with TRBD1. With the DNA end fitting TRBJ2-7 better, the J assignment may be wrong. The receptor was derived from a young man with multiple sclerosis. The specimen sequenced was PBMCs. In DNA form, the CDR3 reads TGTGCCAGCAGTTTATCCCCTGGCAGGGGGCACTACGAGCAGTACTTC. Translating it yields CASSLSPGRGHYEQYF.